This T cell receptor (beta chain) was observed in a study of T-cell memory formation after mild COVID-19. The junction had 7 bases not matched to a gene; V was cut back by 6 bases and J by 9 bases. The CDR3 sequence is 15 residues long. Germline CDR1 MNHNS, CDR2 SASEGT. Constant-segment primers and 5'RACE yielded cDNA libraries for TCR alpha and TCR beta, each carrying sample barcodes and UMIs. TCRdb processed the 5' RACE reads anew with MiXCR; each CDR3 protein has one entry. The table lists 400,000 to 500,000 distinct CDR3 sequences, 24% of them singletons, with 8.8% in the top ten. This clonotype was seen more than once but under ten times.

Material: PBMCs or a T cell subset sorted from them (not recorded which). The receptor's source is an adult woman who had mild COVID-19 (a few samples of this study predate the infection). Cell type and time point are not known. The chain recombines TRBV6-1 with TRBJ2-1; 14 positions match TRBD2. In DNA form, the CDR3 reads TGTGCCAGCAGGGGAGGGACTAGCGGGAGCCTTGAGCAGTTCTTC. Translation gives CASRGGTSGSLEQFF.